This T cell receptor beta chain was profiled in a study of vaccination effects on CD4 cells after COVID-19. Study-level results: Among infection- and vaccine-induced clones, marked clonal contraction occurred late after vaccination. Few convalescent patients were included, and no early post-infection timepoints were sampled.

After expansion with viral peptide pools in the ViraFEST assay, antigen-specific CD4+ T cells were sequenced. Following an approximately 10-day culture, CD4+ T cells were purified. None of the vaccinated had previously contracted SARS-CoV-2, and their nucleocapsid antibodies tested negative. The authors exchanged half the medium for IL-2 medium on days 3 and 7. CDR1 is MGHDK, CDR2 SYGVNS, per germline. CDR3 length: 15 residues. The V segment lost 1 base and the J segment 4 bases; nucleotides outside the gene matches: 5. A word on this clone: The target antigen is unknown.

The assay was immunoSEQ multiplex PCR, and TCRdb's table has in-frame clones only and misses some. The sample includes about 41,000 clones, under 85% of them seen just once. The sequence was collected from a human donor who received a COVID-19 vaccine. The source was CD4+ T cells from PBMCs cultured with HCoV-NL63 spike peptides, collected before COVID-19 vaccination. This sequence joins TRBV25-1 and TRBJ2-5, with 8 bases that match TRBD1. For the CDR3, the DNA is TGTGCCAGCAGTGAATTAGGACAGGGAAGAGAGACCCAGTACTTC. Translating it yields CASSELGQGRETQYF.